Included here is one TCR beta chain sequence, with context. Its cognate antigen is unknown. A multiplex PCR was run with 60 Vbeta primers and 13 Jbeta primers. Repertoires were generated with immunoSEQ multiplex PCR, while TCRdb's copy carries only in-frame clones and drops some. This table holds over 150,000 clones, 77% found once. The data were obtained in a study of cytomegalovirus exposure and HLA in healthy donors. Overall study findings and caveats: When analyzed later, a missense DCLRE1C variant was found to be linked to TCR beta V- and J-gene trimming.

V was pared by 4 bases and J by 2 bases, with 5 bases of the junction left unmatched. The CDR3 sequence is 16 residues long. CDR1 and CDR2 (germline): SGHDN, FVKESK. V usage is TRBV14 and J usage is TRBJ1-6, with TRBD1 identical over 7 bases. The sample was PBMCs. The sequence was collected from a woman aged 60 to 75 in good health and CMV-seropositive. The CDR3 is CASSLRQGAYNSPLHF. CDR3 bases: TGTGCCAGCAGCCTCCGACAGGGAGCCTATAATTCACCCCTCCACTTT.